This T cell receptor (beta chain) is drawn from a study of beta chain features in type 1 diabetes. Study findings and constraints: Whether TCRB rearrangement is influenced by HLA type went unresolved here. The study found that naive, central memory and Treg TCRB repertoires appeared more similar in patients than in healthy donors.

Investigators reverse transcribed all isolated RNA, so they sequenced expressed TCRB transcripts. Profiling relied on immunoSEQ multiplex PCR, and the TCRdb table lists in-frame clones only, not all of them. The sample includes more than 300,000 clones, over 13% of them seen just once. This clone has a handful of counts. Its antigen is still unknown. The TCR comes from a woman in her late teens or twenties in good health. The material sequenced was naive CD4+ T cells from blood.

CDR3 DNA: TGTGCCAGCTCCCTCGCGGGGGGAGAGCAGTACTTC. As protein: CASSLAGGEQYF. The V and J genes are TRBV18 and TRBJ2-7; TRBD2 aligns across 8 bases. Germline V CDR1 and CDR2: KGHSH, LQKENI. V lost 6 bases to trimming and J lost 7 bases; unmatched junction nucleotides: 5. The CDR3 length is 12 residues.